The 23 T cell receptor beta chains given below trace back to one sample, sequenced in a study of OX40 agonist ivuxolimab in advanced cancers. Sequencing was performed with immunoSEQ multiplex PCR; in TCRdb, only in-frame clones are kept and a portion is missing. The table shows about 38,000 clones, with 80% to 95% occurring only once. The material was CD4+ or CD8+ T cells sorted from blood, obtained in a trial of the OX40 agonist ivuxolimab. These receptors were obtained from an adult with an advanced solid tumor such as melanoma, head and neck, liver or kidney cancer.

The chain combines TRBV9 with TRBJ2-3, with D possibly matching TRBD1 (6 bases). Trimming cost V 3 bases and J 0 bases, with 8 bases left between them. Germline assignment: CDR1 SGDLS and CDR2 YYNGEE. The CDR3 spans 14 residues. This CDR3 is CASSEQGSTDTQYF. The CDR3 DNA follows: TGTGCCAGCAGCGAGCAGGGGAGCACAGATACGCAGTATTTT.

The chain recombines TRBV18 with TRBJ2-5; D is unresolved. Deletions cut 3 bases from V and 5 bases from J, with 10 bases between. Germline assignment: CDR1 KGHSH and CDR2 LQKENI. The CDR3 extends over 13 amino acids. The CDR3 coding sequence is TGTGCCAGCTCACCCCTGGATGAGGAGACCCAGTACTTC. Translating gives CASSPLDEETQYF.

This clone was found once. The V and J genes are TRBV2 and TRBJ2-1, with 11 bases aligning to TRBD2. Losses at the gene ends were 4 bases for V and 7 bases for J; bases not matched to a gene: 9. The CDR3 contains 16 residues. Looked up from germline, CDR1 is SNHLY and CDR2 is FYNNEI. CDR3 sequence reads: CASSGALAGERNEQFF. The CDR3 DNA reads TGTGCCAGCAGTGGGGCACTAGCGGGAGAAAGAAATGAGCAGTTCTTC.

The rearrangement uses TRBV4-2 and TRBJ1-1; the match to TRBD1 covers 8 bases. V was pared by 2 bases and J by 0 bases, with 5 bases of the junction left unmatched. The CDR3 loop spans 16 amino acids. CDR1 is LGHNA and CDR2 is YNFKEQ in the germline V gene. CDR3 nucleotides: TGTGCCAGCAGCCAACCTTCGACAGGGGTGAACACTGAAGCTTTCTTT. Encoded protein: CASSQPSTGVNTEAFF.

The rearrangement uses TRBV4-1 and TRBJ2-1; D gene uncertain. Trimming shortened V by 0 bases and J by 5 bases, and 5 bases separated the two germline ends. Germline CDR1 MGHRA, CDR2 YSYEKL. CDR3 length: 13 amino acids. The CDR3 nucleotides are TGCGCCAGCAGCCAAGAGCGAAACAATGAGCAGTTCTTC. This sequence encodes CASSQERNNEQFF.

The V call is TRBV5-4, the J call TRBJ1-2; 7 bases are a match to TRBD1. CDR1 and CDR2 (germline): SGHNT, YYREEE (reference sequence). V shed 7 bases and J 8 bases; nucleotides not matched to a gene: 14. The CDR3 loop spans 14 amino acids. Here the CDR3 reads CASRDGTDLFGYTF. CDR3 DNA: TGTGCCAGCCGCGATGGGACAGATCTTTTCGGCTACACCTTC.

V and J are TRBV23-1 and TRBJ1-1; 8 nucleotides line up with TRBD1. TRBV23-1 is flagged as an ORF with uncertain function. CDR3 size: 17 residues. The trim removed 4 bases at V and 3 bases at J, leaving 13 bases unmatched. DNA for the CDR3: TGCGCCAGCAGTCCACACTTACAGGGGGGCCGGGACACTGAAGCTTTCTTT. Translated: CASSPHLQGGRDTEAFF.

V and J are TRBV7-9 and TRBJ1-1; D uncertain. The germline V gene encodes CDR1 SEHNR and CDR2 FQNEAQ (reference sequence). The CDR3 consists of 11 residues. Trimming shortened V by 5 bases and J by 1 base, and 2 bases separated the two germline ends. The chain's CDR3 is CASSQNTEAFF. The CDR3 DNA sequence: TGTGCCAGCAGCCAGAACACTGAAGCTTTCTTT.

The genes are TRBV5-1 and TRBJ1-1; no firm D call. Germline values: CDR1 SGHRS, CDR2 YFSETQ. There are 16 residues in the CDR3. Trimming took 0 bases from V and 6 from J, leaving 18 bases between them. The CDR3 DNA sequence: TGCGCCAGCAGCTTGGTGACTTCCGACGGGTTCCCTGAAGCTTTCTTT. Protein sequence: CASSLVTSDGFPEAFF.

This chain uses TRBV4-3 with TRBJ1-4; no reliable D call. Germline CDR1 LGHNA, CDR2 YSLEER. The CDR3 extends over 13 amino acids. The V end was cut by 4 bases, the J end by 5 bases, with 8 bases between. CDR3 sequence reads: CASSPKRNEKLFF. The CDR3 DNA reads TGCGCCAGCAGCCCCAAAAGGAATGAAAAACTGTTTTTT.

The rearrangement links TRBV4-3 to TRBJ1-1; 10 bases line up with TRBD1. V lost 1 base to trimming and J lost 4 bases; unmatched junction nucleotides: 15. The CDR3 spans 19 residues. Germline CDR1 LGHNA, CDR2 YSLEER. The CDR3 DNA reads TGCGCCAGCAGCCAAGGGGGGACAGGGGAAGATATAGTGGTCACTGAAGCTTTCTTT. Amino acid sequence: CASSQGGTGEDIVVTEAFF.

The chain links TRBV6-4 to TRBJ2-2; D might be TRBD1 (6 bases). Germline CDR1 reads MRHNA; CDR2 reads SNTAGT. Trimming took off 4 bases at V and 4 bases at J, with 7 bases between the two ends. The CDR3 is 13 amino acids. The CDR3 spells CASSGTATGELFF. The CDR3 bases are TGTGCCAGCAGTGGGACAGCCACCGGGGAGCTGTTTTTT.

This clone came up once. The chain links TRBV7-9 to TRBJ1-4; D unclear. This CDR3 contains 16 residues. CDR1 and CDR2 from the germline V gene are SEHNR and FQNEAQ (reference sequence). V was pared by 5 bases and J by 4 bases, with 17 bases between. The CDR3 spells CASSPEVVPDNEKLFF. The CDR3 DNA reads TGTGCCAGCAGCCCCGAGGTGGTTCCGGATAATGAAAAACTGTTTTTT.

The chain has TRBV7-6 and TRBJ2-7, with 7 bases aligning to TRBD2. The CDR3 sequence is 15 residues long. V gave up 1 base and J gave up 2 bases; unmatched junction bases: 5. Per the germline V gene, CDR1 is SGHVS and CDR2 is FNYEAQ. The CDR3 bases are TGTGCCAGCAGCTTAGAGGCTAGCGGTACCTACGAGCAGTACTTC. This encodes CASSLEASGTYEQYF.

J is TRBJ2-2 and V is TRBV10-3; TRBD1 agrees at 12 bases. This CDR3 has 15 residues. After removal of 6 bases from V and 3 bases from J, the junction contained 2 bases not matched to a gene. Germline-derived CDR1 and CDR2 are ENHRY and SYGVKD. The CDR3 loop reads CAIRRDRGHTGELFF. CDR3 sequence (DNA): TGTGCCATCAGGCGGGACAGGGGGCACACCGGGGAGCTGTTTTTT.

The chain employs TRBV21-1 and TRBJ2-3; TRBD2, as called in the table, went unchecked against the DNA. TRBV21-1 is termed a pseudogene. This CDR3 has 22 amino acids. The CDR3 is CASSATSGRSIGFAVSTDTQYF. As DNA, the CDR3 is TGTGCCAGCAGCGCGACTAGCGGGAGATCGATCGGGTTTGCGGTTAGCACAGATACGCAGTATTTT.

The J gene is TRBJ1-1, the V gene TRBV14; 8 bases are a match to TRBD1. Germline loops: CDR1 SGHDN, CDR2 FVKESK. V was pared by 4 bases and J by 6 bases, with 4 bases of the junction left unmatched. There are 13 residues in the CDR3. The CDR3 loop reads CASSPGQGAEAFF. CDR3 nucleotide sequence: TGTGCCAGCAGCCCCGGACAGGGTGCTGAAGCTTTCTTT.

The chain uses TRBV9 and TRBJ2-1; 10 nucleotides align to TRBD1. Trimming took 3 bases from V and 7 from J; bases not matched to a gene: 1. In germline, CDR1 is SGDLS, CDR2 YYNGEE. The CDR3 is 13 amino acids. The CDR3 sequence: CASSGQGANEQFF. Written as DNA, the CDR3 is TGTGCCAGCAGCGGACAGGGGGCGAATGAGCAGTTCTTC.

The CDR3 loop reads CASSQGLAGVNEQFF. CDR3 DNA: TGTGCCAGCAGCCAAGGACTAGCGGGAGTCAATGAGCAGTTCTTC. The chain joins TRBV11-1 to TRBJ2-1; 13 bases map to TRBD2. The trim removed 5 bases at V and 6 bases at J, leaving 4 bases unmatched. Per germline, CDR1 SGHAT and CDR2 FQDESV (reference sequence). CDR3 size: 15 residues.

The chain recombines TRBV5-6 with TRBJ2-7; TRBD1 might be the D (5 bases). Germline V lookup: CDR1 SGHDT, CDR2 YYEEEE. Trimming left V 0 bases short and J 0 bases short, with 10 bases between. The CDR3 sequence is 15 residues long. The CDR3 is CASSLAGWNSYEQYF. The CDR3 DNA reads TGTGCCAGCAGCTTGGCAGGGTGGAACTCCTACGAGCAGTACTTC.

The chain has TRBV14 and TRBJ2-1; D gene unclear. The CDR3 has 14 residues. V lost 0 bases, J lost 6 bases, and 9 bases lay in between. Germline V lookup: CDR1 SGHDN, CDR2 FVKESK. CDR3 nucleotide sequence: TGTGCCAGCAGCCAAGATCGTAGAAGCAATGAGCAGTTCTTC. Its protein is CASSQDRRSNEQFF.

The gene calls are TRBV25-1 and TRBJ1-1, with TRBD1 as a possible D gene (5 bases). V dropped 3 bases and J dropped 8 bases, with 13 bases sitting between them. The CDR3 totals 13 residues. Germline V gene lookup returns CDR1 MGHDK and CDR2 SYGVNS. The CDR3 spells CASSESAQGEAFF. In DNA form, the CDR3 reads TGTGCCAGCAGTGAGTCGGCGCAGGGCGAAGCTTTCTTT.

This chain links TRBV25-1 with TRBJ2-6, with 8 bases lining up with TRBD2. Germline values: CDR1 MGHDK, CDR2 SYGVNS. V was clipped by 11 bases and J by 3 bases; unmatched bases: 9. This CDR3 has 15 residues. CDR3 nucleotides: TGTGCCTCAGAGCCGGGAGGGGGTGGGGCCAACGTCCTGACTTTC. It encodes CASEPGGGGANVLTF.